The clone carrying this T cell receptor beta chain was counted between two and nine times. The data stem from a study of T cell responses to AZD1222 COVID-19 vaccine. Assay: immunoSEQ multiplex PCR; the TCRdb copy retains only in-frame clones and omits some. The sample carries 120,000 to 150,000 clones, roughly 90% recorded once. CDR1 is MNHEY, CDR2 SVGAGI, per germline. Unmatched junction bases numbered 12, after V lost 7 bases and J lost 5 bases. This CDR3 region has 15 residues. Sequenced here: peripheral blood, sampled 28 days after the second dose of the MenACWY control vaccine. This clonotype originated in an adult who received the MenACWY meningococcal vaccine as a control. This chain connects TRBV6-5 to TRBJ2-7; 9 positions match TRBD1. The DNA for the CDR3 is TGTGCCAGCAAAGAGCACAGGGGGCATGATGACGAGCAGTACTTC. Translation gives CASKEHRGHDDEQYF.